The 23 T cell receptor beta chains below were found in one sample sequenced in a study of tissue T cells after allogeneic stem cell transplantation. The time point was: mouse harvest day 14 after allogeneic transplant. Each mouse received 10^7 T-cell-depleted marrow cells plus 10^6 splenic CD5+ T cells by tail vein. This table comes from immunoSEQ multiplex PCR, and its TCRdb copy is limited to in-frame clones, with some not included. The table lists under 9,000 clones, roughly a third of them singletons. What was sequenced was skin. These receptors all stem from a female BALB/c mouse given C57BL/6 T cells with graft-versus-host disease after an allogeneic hematopoietic cell transplant.

This clone counts as medium-sized. These gene names are mouse names. The read ends 1 residue before the CDR3 terminus; that terminus is restored from the germline J gene. The chain combines TRBV23 with TRBJ2-5; TRBD2, the table's D call, was not compared with the DNA. The CDR3 length is 15 residues. The germline CDR1 and CDR2 sequences are KGHTA and FQNQQP. CDR3 region: CSSSQGLGGPDTQYF. The part of the CDR3 DNA that was read is TGCTCCAGCAGTCAAGGACTGGGGGGGCCAGACACCCAGTAC.

With respect to this clone: Genes and germline are mouse. The read terminates 1 residue before the CDR3 end, so the remaining end is supplied by the germline J gene. The chain recombines TRBV5 with TRBJ2-3, with unresolved D. Per the germline V gene, CDR1 is LGHNA and CDR2 is YNLKQL (reference sequence). V gave up 1 base and J gave up 5 bases, with 1 base separating them. CDR3 length: 11 amino acids. Partial CDR3 DNA: TGTGCCAGCAGCCAAGGAGAAACGCTGTAT. Translating it yields CASSQGETLY. In full, the CDR3 is CASSQGETLYF.

About this clone: The gene names here belong to mouse. Coverage ceases 1 residue before the CDR3 finishes, and the germline J gene fills in the end. This chain links TRBV13-2 with TRBJ2-7, with a possible D match to TRBD2 (6 bases). Per germline, CDR1 NNHNN and CDR2 SYGAGS (reference sequence). Trimming pared 6 bases from V and 0 bases from J, leaving 13 bases between. CDR3 size: 14 residues. The CDR3 here is CASAQLGSSYEQYF. CDR3 bases read: TGTGCCAGCGCCCAACTGGGAAGCTCCTATGAACAGTAC.

This clone has only a few counts. Gene names follow the mouse nomenclature. The read comes to an end 1 residue before the CDR3 does, leaving the germline J gene to fill in the end. This rearrangement joins TRBV16 to TRBJ2-3; TRBD2 is a possible D gene (7 bases). Trimming took off 3 bases at V and 11 bases at J, with 15 bases between the two ends. Germline-derived CDR1 and CDR2 are SGHSA and FRNQAP. This CDR3 comprises 13 residues. The CDR3 protein is CASSFPGGAGLYF. The DNA read from the CDR3 is TGTGCAAGCAGCTTTCCGGGGGGCGCGGGGCTGTAT.

By share, this clone counts as medium-sized (0.01 to 0.1%). Gene names are mouse gene names. Sequencing ends 1 residue short of the CDR3 end; the germline J gene provides the rest. The chain carries TRBV5 and TRBJ2-7; D not certain. The CDR3 totals 12 residues. Germline V gives CDR1 LGHNA, CDR2 YNLKQL (reference sequence). Trimming pared 0 bases from V and 4 bases from J, leaving 4 bases between. The DNA read from the CDR3 is TGTGCCAGCAGCCAAGATGGGTATGAACAGTAC. Translation: CASSQDGYEQY. The entire CDR3 protein reads CASSQDGYEQYF.

By share, this clone ranks as medium-sized (0.01 to 0.1%). Any gene name here is a mouse gene name. The sequence runs out 1 residue before the end of the CDR3; the remainder is reconstructed from the germline J gene. The gene calls are TRBV5 and TRBJ1-3; D is uncertain. This CDR3 is 14 amino acids long. Germline CDR1 LGHNA, CDR2 YNLKQL (reference sequence). The V and J ends lost 0 bases and 0 bases respectively, with 3 bases between them. The sequenced part of the CDR3 DNA is TGTGCCAGCAGCCAAGACCATTCTGGAAATACGCTCTAT. Its protein product is CASSQDHSGNTLY. The whole CDR3 protein is CASSQDHSGNTLYF.

Of note for this clone: The genes are named according to mouse. The missing CDR3 end, 1 residue past where the read stops, is filled in from the germline J gene. V gene TRBV26 combines with J gene TRBJ1-4, with D possibly being TRBD1 (5 bases). The V gene's germline CDR1 is KGHPV and CDR2 FQNQEV (reference sequence). The CDR3 runs 14 residues. Trimming stripped 4 bases from V and 0 bases from J, with 6 bases between. The CDR3 sequence: CASSRQLSNERLFF. CDR3 bases read: TGTGCCAGCAGTCGACAGCTTTCCAACGAAAGATTATTT. Full variable domain (missing parts from reference TRBV26 and TRBJ1-4): NSKVIQTPRYLVKGQGQKAKMRCIPEKGHPVVFWYQQNKNNEFKFLINFQNQEVLQQIDMTEKRFSAECPSNSPCSLEIQSSEAGDSALYLCASSRQLSNERLFFGHGTKLSVL.

Worth noting for this clone: Mouse names are used for the genes. From the germline J gene comes the end of the CDR3, since the read stops 1 residue before it. This chain joins TRBV26 and TRBJ2-7, with 10 bases fitting TRBD2. Germline V gives CDR1 KGHPV, CDR2 FQNQEV (reference sequence). The CDR3 is made up of 13 amino acids. Trimming removed 2 bases from V and 7 bases from J; junction bases left unmatched: 2. The CDR3 DNA, read in part, is TGTGCCAGCAGTCTGCTGGGGGGGCGGGAACAGTAC. This encodes CASSLLGGREQY. The whole CDR3 is CASSLLGGREQYF.

The sample holds one count of this clone. The gene symbols are mouse symbols. The CDR3 extends 1 residue past the end of the read, so its final part is completed from the germline J gene. The chain joins TRBV3 to TRBJ2-3, with 7 bases matching TRBD1. V lost 5 bases to trimming and J lost 0 bases; unmatched junction nucleotides: 2. CDR1 and CDR2 from the germline V gene are SNHLY and FYNGKV (reference sequence). The CDR3 has 14 residues. CDR3 amino acids: CASSPRGSAETLYF. The covered CDR3 bases are TGTGCCAGCAGCCCCAGGGGGAGTGCAGAAACGCTGTAT.

Of note for this clone: Germline and genes: mouse. Sequencing ends 1 residue short of the CDR3 end; the germline J gene provides the rest. The chain joins TRBV3 to TRBJ1-5; no clear D gene. The V end lost 8 bases, the J end lost 0 bases, and 8 bases lay between the germline ends. The V gene's germline CDR1 is SNHLY and CDR2 FYNGKV (reference sequence). This CDR3 comprises 13 residues. The CDR3 bases that were read are TGTGCCAGCGCCCGGGGTAACAACCAGGCTCCGCTT. Translation gives CASARGNNQAPL. The whole CDR3 region reads CASARGNNQAPLF.

This clone was observed a single time. Genes and germline come from the mouse. The read ends 1 residue early relative to the CDR3; the germline J gene fills the gap. The chain carries TRBV26 and TRBJ1-1; 8 nucleotides align to TRBD1. Germline-derived CDR1 and CDR2 are KGHPV and FQNQEV (reference sequence). V was pared by 3 bases and J by 1 base, with 1 base of the junction left unmatched. The CDR3 totals 14 residues. CDR3 region: CASSLGTGNTEVFF. Partial CDR3 DNA: TGTGCCAGCAGTCTCGGGACAGGGAACACAGAAGTCTTC. Supplemented by reference TRBV26 and TRBJ1-1, the full variable domain reads NSKVIQTPRYLVKGQGQKAKMRCIPEKGHPVVFWYQQNKNNEFKFLINFQNQEVLQQIDMTEKRFSAECPSNSPCSLEIQSSEAGDSALYLCASSLGTGNTEVFFGKGTRLTVV.

A word on this clone: The listed genes are named as in mouse. The covered CDR3 bases are TGCTCCAGCAGTAGACTGGGCACTGAGCAGTTC. It is translated as CSSSRLGTEQF. The CDR3 as a whole reads CSSSRLGTEQFF. This chain links TRBV23 with TRBJ2-1; the table's D gene call, TRBD2, was not cross checked with the DNA. Read coverage stops 1 residue before the CDR3 terminus; the germline J gene supplies the remainder. CDR3 length: 12 amino acids. In germline, CDR1 is KGHTA, CDR2 FQNQQP.

Comment on this clone: Mouse germline and gene names are used. The missing CDR3 end, 1 residue past where the read stops, is filled in from the germline J gene. J is TRBJ1-1 and V is TRBV26, with D unresolved. This CDR3 comprises 11 residues. Germline CDR1 reads KGHPV; CDR2 reads FQNQEV (reference sequence). V shed 7 bases and J shed 8 bases, with 11 bases lying between them. CDR3 residues: CASTSRGEVFF. The part of the CDR3 DNA that was read is TGTGCCAGCACAAGCAGAGGGGAAGTCTTC.

This clone is categorized as medium-sized. The genes are named according to mouse. The read comes to an end 1 residue before the CDR3 does, leaving the germline J gene to fill in the end. This chain links TRBV23 with TRBJ2-1; the table calls TRBD2, which could not be checked here. This CDR3 spans 15 amino acids. Germline V gene lookup returns CDR1 KGHTA and CDR2 FQNQQP. CDR3: CSSSQRDWGVAEQFF. CDR3 DNA (partial): TGCTCCAGCAGTCAAAGGGACTGGGGGGTTGCTGAGCAGTTC.

Regarding this clone: Each gene name is a mouse one. The read terminates 1 residue ahead of where the CDR3 ends, so the germline J gene completes it. The chain has TRBV23 and TRBJ1-1; TRBD1, the D gene given by the table, was not confirmed from the DNA. CDR1 KGHTA and CDR2 FQNQQP come from the germline V gene. The length of the CDR3 is 15 residues. Here the CDR3 reads CSSSQSVRGYTEVFF. The CDR3 DNA, read in part, is TGCTCCAGCAGTCAATCGGTCAGGGGATACACAGAAGTCTTC.

This clone has more than one count but fewer than ten. Gene names follow the mouse nomenclature. The CDR3 is cut off 1 residue early in the read; its end comes from the germline J gene. The gene calls are TRBV26 and TRBJ2-2, with 9 nucleotides matching TRBD1. Germline values: CDR1 KGHPV, CDR2 FQNQEV (reference sequence). The CDR3 runs 14 residues. V trimming: 4 bases; J trimming: 4 bases; junction bases outside the gene matches: 1. This CDR3 is CASSPTGGTGQLYF. The part of the CDR3 DNA that was read is TGTGCCAGCAGTCCGACAGGGGGCACCGGGCAGCTCTAC.

Comments on this clone: The junction differs from germline at one of its ends, possibly a read error. Mouse names are used for the genes. The read ends 1 residue shy of where the CDR3 ends; the end is completed using the germline J gene. This rearrangement joins TRBV26 to TRBJ2-4; 9 positions match TRBD1. The CDR3 sequence is 16 residues long. Germline V gene data show CDR1 as KGHPV and CDR2 as FQNQEV (reference sequence). Here the CDR3 reads CASSFGQGKSHNTLYF. The CDR3 bases that were read are TGTGCCAGCAGCTTCGGACAGGGGAAGAGTCACAACACCTTGTAC.

This clone is medium-sized. The genes are named according to mouse. The CDR3 end falls 1 residue outside the read, so it is completed with the germline J gene. The chain uses TRBV12-1 and TRBJ2-1; D perhaps matches TRBD1 (6 bases). V lost 6 bases to trimming and J lost 1 base, with 6 bases between them. This CDR3 contains 12 residues. The V gene's germline CDR1 is SGHSN and CDR2 HYEKVE. The CDR3 DNA, read in part, is TGTGCCAGCGGACAGAACTATGCTGAGCAGTTC. This gives the protein CASGQNYAEQF. The full CDR3 is CASGQNYAEQFF.

This clone is termed medium-sized. Mouse names are used for the genes. The CDR3 end falls 1 residue outside the read, so it is completed with the germline J gene. The chain has TRBV13-3 and TRBJ2-1, with D possibly matching TRBD1 (6 bases). The CDR3 loop spans 14 amino acids. Germline CDR1 is NNHDY and CDR2 is SYVADS. V was clipped by 5 bases and J by 1 base, with 10 bases between them. Incomplete CDR3 DNA: TGTGCCAGCAGGCCGGGACAAAACTATGCTGAGCAGTTC. It encodes CASRPGQNYAEQF. The CDR3 as a whole reads CASRPGQNYAEQFF.

Relative to its sample, this clone is medium-sized. The genes are named according to mouse. The CDR3 extends 1 residue past the end of the read, so its final part is completed from the germline J gene. The chain combines TRBV2 with TRBJ2-7, with a weak D call TRBD2 (6 bases). Deletions cut 2 bases from V and 3 bases from J, with 8 bases between. The CDR3 consists of 13 residues. Germline assignment: CDR1 LGHNA and CDR2 YSYQKL. CDR3 sequence reads: CASSQQTGYEQYF. The sequenced CDR3 bases are TGTGCCAGCAGCCAACAGACTGGCTATGAACAGTAC.

With respect to this clone: Each gene name is a mouse one. The CDR3 is cut off 1 residue early in the read; its end comes from the germline J gene. The chain employs TRBV31 and TRBJ2-5; tentatively, D is TRBD1 (6 bases). There are 14 residues in the CDR3. In germline, CDR1 is GKSSPN, CDR2 SITVG. The ends were cut back, 2 bases at V and 2 bases at J, with 11 bases in the middle. Partial CDR3 DNA: TGTGCCTGGAGTTTAGGGACAACCCAAGACACCCAGTAC. Its protein product is CAWSLGTTQDTQY. The whole CDR3 protein reads CAWSLGTTQDTQYF.

This clone is a singleton in its sample. Mouse gene names apply. The read halts 1 residue ahead of the CDR3 end, with the missing end drawn from the germline J gene. The chain joins TRBV3 to TRBJ2-7; TRBD2 aligns across 9 bases. The CDR3 totals 13 residues. The germline CDR1 and CDR2 sequences are SNHLY and FYNGKV (reference sequence). V trimming: 2 bases; J trimming: 7 bases; junction bases outside the gene matches: 3. The CDR3 sequence is CASSLRWGGEQYF. The CDR3 DNA, read in part, is TGTGCCAGCAGCTTACGCTGGGGGGGGGAACAGTAC.

This clone was detected only a few times. Germline and genes: mouse. Coverage ceases 1 residue before the CDR3 finishes, and the germline J gene fills in the end. This sample also contains other DNA sequences that code for the same CDR3. The chain joins TRBV13-2 to TRBJ2-5; no clear D gene. Germline V gene sequence: CDR1 NNHNN, CDR2 SYGAGS (reference sequence). The ends were cut back, 1 base at V and 0 bases at J, with 6 bases in the middle. This CDR3 is 14 amino acids long. CDR3 DNA (partial): TGTGCCAGCGGTGATCGGGGTAACCAAGACACCCAGTAC. Encoded protein: CASGDRGNQDTQY. From start to end, the CDR3 is CASGDRGNQDTQYF.